The 25 T cell receptor beta chains below all came from one sample that was sequenced in a study of shared clonotypes between healthy human individuals. CD45RO-negative, CCR7-positively selected cells formed the naive CD8 fraction, excluding terminally differentiated effector memory CD45RA+ cells. Clones were read by immunoSEQ multiplex PCR, and TCRdb kept only the in-frame ones, dropping some. The data contain some 2.1 million clones, around 93% of them singletons. Sequenced input: naive CD8+ T cells from PBMCs. Every receptor here comes from a man aged 18 to 29 in good health. Some clones in this sample may be carry-over from other donors' samples.

Only one count was recorded for this clone. The chain uses TRBV7-9 and TRBJ2-7; D is possibly TRBD1 (5 bases). The V gene's germline CDR1 is SEHNR and CDR2 FQNEAQ (reference sequence). V was trimmed by 1 base and J by 4 bases, leaving 14 bases between them. CDR3 length equals 15 residues. The CDR3 is CASSLGQGIVYEQYF. The CDR3, as DNA: TGTGCCAGCAGCTTAGGGCAGGGAATTGTGTACGAGCAGTACTTC.

This chain connects TRBV11-3 to TRBJ1-3; 10 bases map to TRBD1. This CDR3 spans 20 amino acids. Trimming took 2 bases from V and 0 from J; bases not matched to a gene: 13. Germline CDR1 and CDR2: SGHNT and YENEEA. For the CDR3, the DNA is TGTGCCAGCAGCTTATGTCTCCGGGACAGGGGAAGAGACTCTGGAAACACCATATATTTT. Translated, it gives CASSLCLRDRGRDSGNTIYF.

A word on this clone: The sample carries other DNA sequences with the same CDR3. J is TRBJ1-5 and V is TRBV28; D is undetermined. Germline lookup yields CDR1 MDHEN and CDR2 SYDVKM. CDR3 length: 12 amino acids. V lost 3 bases and J lost 6, with 6 bases in between. CDR3 sequence (DNA): TGTGCCAGCAGTTTTGCGGGTCAGCCCCAGCATTTT. It specifies CASSFAGQPQHF.

The V call is TRBV7-9, the J call TRBJ1-2, with TRBD1 matching over 8 bases. Germline V gene lookup returns CDR1 SEHNR and CDR2 FQNEAQ (reference sequence). V was pared by 8 bases and J by 5 bases, with 16 bases of the junction left unmatched. The CDR3 has 16 residues. In DNA form, the CDR3 reads TGTGCCAGCCTAGGCAGCCAAGACAGGGGATGGTATGGCTACACCTTC. Translated: CASLGSQDRGWYGYTF.

The chain has TRBV9 and TRBJ2-3; D not certain. Germline-derived CDR1 and CDR2 are SGDLS and YYNGEE. V was trimmed by 4 bases and J by 3 bases, leaving 15 bases between them. This CDR3 has 15 amino acids. This chain's CDR3 is CASSNPRSGTDTQYF. CDR3 DNA sequence: TGTGCCAGCAGCAATCCCAGAAGTGGGACAGATACGCAGTATTTT.

The chain couples TRBV30 to TRBJ2-1, with 12 bases fitting TRBD1. The junction had 11 bases not matched to a gene; V was cut back by 8 bases and J by 3 bases. The CDR3 sequence is 16 residues long. Germline-derived CDR1 and CDR2 are GTSNPN and SVGIG (reference sequence). The CDR3 nucleotides are TGTGCCGGACAACTCGGGACAGGGGGCTTCTACAATGAGCAGTTCTTC. It encodes CAGQLGTGGFYNEQFF.

The chain uses TRBV5-1 and TRBJ2-3; D is perhaps TRBD1 (5 bases). The V and J ends lost 5 bases and 3 bases respectively, with 13 bases between them. The CDR3 has 14 residues. Germline CDR1 SGHRS, CDR2 YFSETQ. The CDR3 DNA reads TGCGCCAGCAGAATCTCAGGGCGGACAGATACGCAGTATTTT. This encodes CASRISGRTDTQYF.

V and J are TRBV14 and TRBJ2-7, with TRBD1 matching 10 bases. Germline V gene sequence: CDR1 SGHDN, CDR2 FVKESK. Trimming cost V 1 base and J 5 bases; bases outside gene matches: 14. CDR3 size: 18 residues. The CDR3 DNA reads TGTGCCAGCAGCCAAGGGTACAGGGTGGACAGGGGGGCACACGAGCAGTACTTC. Encoded protein: CASSQGYRVDRGAHEQYF.

The chain recombines TRBV5-1 with TRBJ1-1; tentatively, D is TRBD1 (6 bases). Germline values: CDR1 SGHRS, CDR2 YFSETQ. There are 16 residues in the CDR3. With 4 bases removed from V and 0 bases from J, the gap between germline ends came to 16 bases. The CDR3 here is CASSPGPTGLNTEAFF. CDR3 bases: TGCGCCAGCAGCCCGGGTCCGACAGGCTTGAACACTGAAGCTTTCTTT.

The chain couples TRBV30 to TRBJ1-1, with 9 bases identical to TRBD1. Trimming took 4 bases from V and 5 from J; bases not matched to a gene: 14. Germline CDR1 and CDR2: GTSNPN and SVGIG (reference sequence). The CDR3 loop spans 16 amino acids. Here the CDR3 DNA reads TGTGCCTGGACAGCCCGGGACAGGGTGAAGAGGACTGAAGCTTTCTTT. Protein sequence: CAWTARDRVKRTEAFF.

V is TRBV15 and J is TRBJ2-5; 8 nucleotides line up with TRBD1. Germline V gene sequence: CDR1 LNHNV, CDR2 YYDKDF (reference sequence). The CDR3 runs to 14 residues. V shed 0 bases, J shed 4 bases, and the junction held 1 base outside the gene matches. CDR3 coding DNA: TGTGCCACCAGCAGAGAAACAGGGGGAGAGACCCAGTACTTC. Translating gives CATSRETGGETQYF.

The CDR3 here is CSVNRGTSSYNEQFF. As DNA, the CDR3 is TGCAGCGTAAACCGAGGGACTAGCTCCTACAATGAGCAGTTCTTC. The V gene is TRBV29-1, the J gene TRBJ2-1, with TRBD2 identical over 8 bases. Trimming took 6 bases from V and 0 from J; bases not matched to a gene: 7. Germline CDR1 is SQVTM and CDR2 is ANQGSEA. The CDR3 covers 15 residues.

The CDR3 bases are TGTGCCAGCAGCCAAACTGAGGACAGGGGCTATTACGAGCAGTACTTC. Amino acid sequence: CASSQTEDRGYYEQYF. The V gene is TRBV7-9, the J gene TRBJ2-7; 9 bases map to TRBD1. The CDR3 sequence is 16 residues long. The germline gives CDR1 SEHNR, CDR2 FQNEAQ (reference sequence). The trim removed 5 bases at V and 4 bases at J, leaving 12 bases unmatched.

As for this clone: The sample holds other DNA sequences that translate to the same CDR3. This chain links TRBV27 with TRBJ2-7, with TRBD1 as a possible D gene (5 bases). CDR3 length equals 13 residues. V lost 5 bases and J 2 bases, leaving 10 bases between the germline ends. Looked up from germline, CDR1 is MNHEY and CDR2 is SMNVEV (reference sequence). This CDR3 reads CASSQGLTYEQYF. DNA of the CDR3: TGTGCCAGCAGTCAGGGTTTAACCTACGAGCAGTACTTC.

This rearrangement joins TRBV19 to TRBJ1-5; possibly TRBD1 for D (5 bases). The CDR3 is 14 amino acids. Trimming shortened V by 6 bases and J by 3 bases, and 12 bases separated the two germline ends. From germline, CDR1 is LNHDA and CDR2 SQIVND (reference sequence). In DNA, the CDR3 is TGTGCCAGTAGCCTCCGGGGGTACAATCAGCCCCAGCATTTT. Amino acid sequence: CASSLRGYNQPQHF.

V is TRBV27 and J is TRBJ1-1; D is uncertain. In germline, CDR1 is MNHEY, CDR2 SMNVEV (reference sequence). V was pared by 5 bases and J by 0 bases, with 10 bases between. This CDR3 spans 14 amino acids. CDR3 coding DNA: TGTGCCAGCAGTGTTCGTTGGATGAACACTGAAGCTTTCTTT. Encoded protein: CASSVRWMNTEAFF.

The chain has TRBV7-8 and TRBJ2-1, with D uncertain. Trimming shortened V by 0 bases and J by 2 bases, and 8 bases separated the two germline ends. This CDR3 has 15 amino acids. Looked up from germline, CDR1 is SGHVS and CDR2 is FQNEAQ. Here the CDR3 reads CASSLAHNPYNEQFF. DNA for the CDR3: TGTGCCAGCAGCTTAGCGCACAACCCCTACAATGAGCAGTTCTTC.

CDR3 nucleotide sequence: TGTGCCAGCAAACGTGGACAGGGGTGGCAGCCCCAGCATTTT. It encodes CASKRGQGWQPQHF. The genes are TRBV28 and TRBJ1-5; TRBD1 matches 9 bases. The germline V gene encodes CDR1 MDHEN and CDR2 SYDVKM. The V gene end was trimmed by 7 bases and the J gene end by 7 bases; junction bases not matched to a gene: 8. This CDR3 is built from 14 residues.

The chain carries TRBV28 and TRBJ1-5; tentatively, D is TRBD1 (6 bases). From germline, CDR1 is MDHEN and CDR2 SYDVKM. Trimming cost V 3 bases and J 3 bases, with 15 bases left between them. The CDR3 spans 16 residues. The CDR3 reads CASSFGGPGDNQPQHF. The CDR3 DNA sequence: TGTGCCAGCAGTTTCGGGGGGCCTGGTGACAATCAGCCCCAGCATTTT.

The chain carries TRBV27 and TRBJ2-1, with 9 bases matching TRBD2. V trimming: 2 bases; J trimming: 8 bases; junction bases outside the gene matches: 10. The CDR3 runs to 16 residues. Germline CDR1 and CDR2: MNHEY and SMNVEV (reference sequence). The CDR3 spells CASSLVRGTSSYEQFF. CDR3 DNA sequence: TGTGCCAGCAGTTTAGTTCGGGGGACTAGCTCATATGAGCAGTTCTTC.

This chain connects TRBV13 to TRBJ2-7, with 14 bases aligning to TRBD2. CDR3 length: 16 amino acids. V lost 5 bases, J lost 1 base, and 4 bases stayed unmatched. Germline V gives CDR1 PRHDT, CDR2 FYEKMQ (reference sequence). The DNA of the CDR3 is TGTGCCAGCAGCACCCGGACTAGCGGGAGGTCCTACGAGCAGTACTTC. Amino acid sequence: CASSTRTSGRSYEQYF.

This chain links TRBV19 with TRBJ1-4, with TRBD1 identical over 9 bases. In germline, CDR1 is LNHDA, CDR2 SQIVND (reference sequence). This CDR3 is built from 13 residues. With 7 bases clipped from V and 7 bases from J, the junction kept 4 bases outside the gene matches. CDR3 bases: TGTGCCAGTAACAGGGGGCGATCTGAAAAACTGTTTTTT. Translated, it gives CASNRGRSEKLFF. Full variable domain (rest looked up from reference TRBV19 and TRBJ1-4): DGGITQSPKYLFRKEGQNVTLSCEQNLNHDAMYWYRQDPGQGLRLIYYSQIVNDFQKGDIAEGYSVSREKKESFPLTVTSAQKNPTAFYLCASNRGRSEKLFFGSGTQLSVL.

In its sample, this clone was seen once. V gene TRBV27 combines with J gene TRBJ2-7, with 8 positions matching TRBD1. J lost 7 bases, V lost 10 bases, and 12 bases had no gene match. The CDR3 runs 13 residues. CDR1 and CDR2 from the germline V gene are MNHEY and SMNVEV (reference sequence). For the CDR3, the DNA is TGTGCCACCTACCGGGGCAGGGGGCAAGAGCAGTACTTC. It yields the protein CATYRGRGQEQYF.

The rearrangement links TRBV9 to TRBJ2-1; TRBD2 agrees at 7 bases. The CDR3 consists of 15 residues. The V segment lost 0 bases and the J segment 10 bases; nucleotides outside the gene matches: 10. Germline V lookup: CDR1 SGDLS, CDR2 YYNGEE. In DNA form, the CDR3 reads TGTGCCAGCAGCGTAGAGGGAACTAGCGAGGGGGAGCAGTTCTTC. Residues: CASSVEGTSEGEQFF. The entire variable domain, with the rest obtained from reference TRBV9 and TRBJ2-1, is as follows: DSGVTQTPKHLITATGQRVTLRCSPRSGDLSVYWYQQSLDQGLQFLIQYYNGEERAKGNILERFSAQQFPDLHSELNLSSLELGDSALYFCASSVEGTSEGEQFFGPGTRLTVL.

This rearrangement joins TRBV30 to TRBJ1-1; D is ambiguous. V lost 0 bases to trimming and J lost 1 base, with 12 bases between them. Germline-derived CDR1 and CDR2 are GTSNPN and SVGIG (reference sequence). This CDR3 has 15 residues. CDR3 protein: CAWSVYLVGNTEAFF. DNA of the CDR3: TGTGCCTGGAGTGTATATCTGGTGGGGAACACTGAAGCTTTCTTT. The complete variable domain, with remaining parts taken from reference TRBV30 and TRBJ1-1, reads SQTIHQWPATLVQPVGSPLSLECTVEGTSNPNLYWYRQAAGRGLQLLFYSVGIGQISSEVPQNLSASRPQDRQFILSSKKLLLSDSGFYLCAWSVYLVGNTEAFFGQGTRLTVV.